This TCR beta chain is drawn from a study of cytomegalovirus exposure and HLA in healthy donors. The overall study: One earlier analysis, a look at approximately 190 million T cells, found some 120 million unique TCR beta sequences. A data release that came early held roughly 80 million unique TCRs from HLA-typed donors. Study findings and constraints: Later analysis associated a missense DCLRE1C variant with TCR beta V- and J-gene trimming. A later analysis appeared to link common viral pathogens to several of the most significant clusters.

The CDR3 length is 16 residues. The V gene end was trimmed by 6 bases and the J gene end by 6 bases; junction bases not matched to a gene: 10. Germline-derived CDR1 and CDR2 are MNHEY and SMNVEV (reference sequence). This clone was seen a few times. The antigen remains undetermined. Primers for the PCR totalled 60 Vbeta and 13 Jbeta. Produced via immunoSEQ multiplex PCR; TCRdb's table is partial and in-frame only. The sample has 90,000 to 150,000 clones, approximately 80% seen once. The TCR was taken from a man aged 35-49 years in good health and CMV-seropositive. The chain recombines TRBV27 with TRBJ2-2, with 10 nucleotides matching TRBD2. The sequenced sample consisted of PBMCs. Written as DNA, the CDR3 is TGTGCCAGCAGGTTAGCGGGGGGTTCGATCGCCGGGGAGCTGTTTTTT. This gives the protein CASRLAGGSIAGELFF.